Shown below are 21 T cell receptor beta chains from a single sample sequenced in a study of T-cell memory formation after mild COVID-19. From the 5' RACE reads, TCRdb called clonotypes with MiXCR, one entry per CDR3 protein. The sample has around 340,000 distinct CDR3 sequences; 10% to 15% are singletons. Input material: PBMCs or a T cell subset sorted from them (not recorded which). These receptors all come from a man between 18 and 29 years old who had mild COVID-19 (a few samples of this study predate the infection). Cell type and time point are not known.

The J gene is TRBJ2-1, the V gene TRBV14, with D maybe TRBD2 (6 bases). The CDR3 length is 16 residues. Trimming shortened V by 8 bases and J by 6 bases, and 23 bases separated the two germline ends. Germline-derived CDR1 and CDR2 are SGHDN and FVKESK. The CDR3 spells CASRRGPGVLSNEQFF. As DNA, the CDR3 is TGTGCCAGCCGGAGGGGCCCGGGGGTCCTCTCCAATGAGCAGTTCTTC.

The chain carries TRBV30 and TRBJ1-5, with D uncertain. Germline CDR1 is GTSNPN and CDR2 is SVGIG (reference sequence). The CDR3 consists of 14 residues. The ends were cut back, 4 bases at V and 2 bases at J, with 12 bases in the middle. DNA for the CDR3: TGTGCCTGGACGGAGGGCGCGGGCAATCAGCCCCAGCATTTT. It translates to CAWTEGAGNQPQHF.

This clonotype was seen a few times. The chain links TRBV7-8 to TRBJ2-4; the D call may be TRBD1 or TRBD2 (7 bases each). Germline CDR1 SGHVS, CDR2 FQNEAQ. The CDR3 is 16 amino acids. V lost 0 bases and J 4 bases, leaving 13 bases between the germline ends. CDR3 nucleotide sequence: TGTGCCAGCAGCTTAGCGCGACAGGGACTAAAAAACATTCAGTACTTC. This encodes CASSLARQGLKNIQYF. Combining the CDR3 with reference TRBV7-8 and TRBJ2-4 gives the whole variable domain GAGVSQSPRYKVAKRGQDVALRCDPISGHVSLFWYQQALGQGPEFLTYFQNEAQLDKSGLPSDRFFAERPEGSVSTLKIQRTQQEDSAVYLCASSLARQGLKNIQYFGAGTRLSVL.

The gene calls are TRBV20-1 and TRBJ1-2; 7 bases fit TRBD1. V shed 5 bases, J shed 2 bases, and the junction held 8 bases outside the gene matches. Looked up from germline, CDR1 is DFQATT and CDR2 is SNEGSKA (reference sequence). The length of the CDR3 is 14 residues. The chain's CDR3 is CSAASGTANYGYTF. The CDR3 DNA follows: TGCAGTGCTGCGTCAGGGACAGCCAACTATGGCTACACCTTC.

This clonotype was seen repeatedly, ten times or more. This sequence joins TRBV7-8 and TRBJ2-1; 9 bases are a match to TRBD2. Per germline, CDR1 SGHVS and CDR2 FQNEAQ. The junction had 7 bases not matched to a gene; V was cut back by 2 bases and J by 8 bases. The CDR3 covers 15 residues. The CDR3 DNA follows: TGTGCCAGCAGCTTACGAGCGGGGGGAATGTATGAGCAGTTCTTC. Translating gives CASSLRAGGMYEQFF.

This clonotype showed up just a few times. The chain carries TRBV2 and TRBJ1-4; TRBD1 aligns across 8 bases. V lost 6 bases to trimming and J lost 7 bases; unmatched junction nucleotides: 7. Germline assignment: CDR1 SNHLY and CDR2 FYNNEI. CDR3 length equals 14 residues. The CDR3: CASSAGQAVEKLFF. DNA of the CDR3: TGTGCCAGCAGCGCGGGACAGGCGGTTGAAAAACTGTTTTTT.

The chain has TRBV4-1 and TRBJ1-4; 7 nucleotides match TRBD1. Germline lookup yields CDR1 MGHRA and CDR2 YSYEKL. J lost 4 bases, V lost 1 base, and 3 bases had no gene match. The CDR3 loop spans 15 amino acids. This CDR3 is CASSQVGQFNEKLFF. The CDR3 nucleotides are TGCGCCAGCAGCCAAGTGGGACAGTTTAATGAAAAACTGTTTTTT.

The chain has TRBV6-5 and TRBJ1-1; tentatively, D is TRBD1 (5 bases). The CDR3 length is 14 residues. V lost 2 bases, J lost 0 bases, and 7 bases lay in between. CDR1 and CDR2 (germline): MNHEY, SVGAGI. CDR3 bases: TGTGCCAGCAGTTACGGGGCGCTGAACACTGAAGCTTTCTTT. Encoded protein: CASSYGALNTEAFF.

This clonotype was picked up a small number of times. V is TRBV19 and J is TRBJ1-4, with D perhaps matching TRBD1 (5 bases). The V end lost 8 bases, the J end lost 0 bases, and 10 bases lay between the germline ends. CDR1 is LNHDA and CDR2 is SQIVND in the germline V gene (reference sequence). The CDR3 covers 14 residues. CDR3 sequence (DNA): TGTGCCAGTGGACAACGGGCAACTAATGAAAAACTGTTTTTT. Residues: CASGQRATNEKLFF.

There are a few counts of this clonotype. The genes are TRBV7-6 and TRBJ2-6; D may correspond to TRBD1 or TRBD2 (5 bases each). Trimming removed 3 bases from V and 3 bases from J, with 6 bases in between. The CDR3 contains 14 residues. The germline V gene has CDR1 SGHVS and CDR2 FNYEAQ. CDR3: CASSLGVGANVLTF. Here the CDR3 DNA reads TGTGCCAGCAGCTTGGGGGTTGGGGCCAACGTCCTGACTTTC.

There are a few counts of this clonotype. V and J are TRBV4-1 and TRBJ1-5; maybe TRBD1 (6 bases). This CDR3 contains 16 residues. V was pared by 1 base and J by 4 bases, with 14 bases between. Germline-derived CDR1 and CDR2 are MGHRA and YSYEKL. The CDR3 nucleotides read TGCGCCAGCAGCCAAGGTCAGGGGCCTGGGAATCAGCCCCAGCATTTT. This encodes CASSQGQGPGNQPQHF.

The rearrangement uses TRBV20-1 and TRBJ2-3, with TRBD2 matching 10 bases. The germline V gene has CDR1 DFQATT and CDR2 SNEGSKA (reference sequence). After removal of 2 bases from V and 4 bases from J, the junction contained 6 bases not matched to a gene. This CDR3 has 15 amino acids. CDR3 protein: CSARKAGGPSDTQYF. The DNA of the CDR3 is TGCAGTGCTAGAAAAGCGGGGGGGCCCTCAGATACGCAGTATTTT.

This clonotype was seen at least ten times. The chain couples TRBV11-2 to TRBJ2-2; D perhaps matches TRBD2 (5 bases). Looked up from germline, CDR1 is SGHAT and CDR2 is FQNNGV. V was shortened by 5 bases and J by 2 bases, with 9 bases between the two germline ends. This CDR3 is built from 14 residues. The CDR3 sequence: CASSPRLNTGELFF. In nucleotides, the CDR3 is TGTGCCAGCAGCCCGCGACTAAACACCGGGGAGCTGTTTTTT.

This rearrangement joins TRBV12-3 or TRBV12-4 to TRBJ2-3, with D hard to call. CDR3 length: 13 amino acids. V dropped 3 bases and J dropped 4 bases, with 8 bases sitting between them. CDR3 DNA: TGTGCCAGCAGTTTCGACTGGTCAGATACGCAGTATTTT. It is translated as CASSFDWSDTQYF.

The chain uses TRBV6-1 and TRBJ1-6; no reliable D call. Trimming took 2 bases from V and 9 from J, leaving 11 bases between them. Germline assignment: CDR1 MNHNS and CDR2 SASEGT. CDR3 length: 14 residues. DNA for the CDR3: TGTGCCAGCAGTGAAAGTGGGTGGGGTTCACCCCTCCACTTT. This sequence encodes CASSESGWGSPLHF.

The chain links TRBV7-2 to TRBJ1-4; no firm D call. The CDR3 totals 14 residues. The germline V gene has CDR1 SGHTA and CDR2 FQGNSA. Between the trimmed V and J ends, which lost 1 base and 8 bases, there was a span of 11 bases. CDR3 sequence (DNA): TGTGCCAGCAGCTTAGACCGGGATAGAGAAAAACTGTTTTTT. As protein: CASSLDRDREKLFF.

The rearrangement uses TRBV11-2 and TRBJ2-3; D tentatively fits TRBD1 or TRBD2 (5 bases each). Germline V gene data show CDR1 as SGHAT and CDR2 as FQNNGV. CDR3 length: 16 residues. Trimming left V 0 bases short and J 2 bases short, with 12 bases between. CDR3 sequence (DNA): TGTGCCAGCAGCTTAGATCCGGGGCTCACCACAGATACGCAGTATTTT. It translates to CASSLDPGLTTDTQYF.

The CDR3 DNA reads as TGCAGCGTTGAAGGGGCCTTAGAGACCCAGTACTTC. Translated, it gives CSVEGALETQYF. This chain uses TRBV29-1 with TRBJ2-5; D is unresolved. This CDR3 region has 12 residues. V lost 1 base and J 4 bases, leaving 7 bases between the germline ends. The V gene's germline CDR1 is SQVTM and CDR2 ANQGSEA.

This clonotype was counted between two and nine times. The chain recombines TRBV4-1 with TRBJ2-7, with a weak D call TRBD2 (6 bases). The V and J ends lost 4 bases and 3 bases respectively, with 13 bases between them. Germline lookup yields CDR1 MGHRA and CDR2 YSYEKL. This CDR3 spans 14 amino acids. CDR3 DNA: TGCGCCAGCAGCCGTGGAGTAGCGGACTACGAGCAGTACGTC. The encoded protein is CASSRGVADYEQYV.

As concerns this clonotype: The DNA is omitted, as the CDR3 cannot be located on it reliably, and the CDR3 follows TCRdb's listing. The CDR3: CASSSSVKGGYEQYV. This chain joins TRBV6-2 or TRBV6-3 and TRBJ2-7; TRBD1, the D gene given by the table, was not confirmed from the DNA. The germline V gene encodes CDR1 MNHEY and CDR2 SVGEGT. The CDR3 contains 15 residues when both ends are counted.

This clonotype was detected only a few times. The V and J genes are TRBV7-9 and TRBJ2-1; D ambiguous. The CDR3 is made up of 11 amino acids. Trimming left V 2 bases short and J 8 bases short, with 4 bases between. Per the germline V gene, CDR1 is SEHNR and CDR2 is FQNEAQ (reference sequence). CDR3 bases: TGTGCCAGCAGCTTACACCATGAGCAGTTCTTC. It is translated as CASSLHHEQFF.